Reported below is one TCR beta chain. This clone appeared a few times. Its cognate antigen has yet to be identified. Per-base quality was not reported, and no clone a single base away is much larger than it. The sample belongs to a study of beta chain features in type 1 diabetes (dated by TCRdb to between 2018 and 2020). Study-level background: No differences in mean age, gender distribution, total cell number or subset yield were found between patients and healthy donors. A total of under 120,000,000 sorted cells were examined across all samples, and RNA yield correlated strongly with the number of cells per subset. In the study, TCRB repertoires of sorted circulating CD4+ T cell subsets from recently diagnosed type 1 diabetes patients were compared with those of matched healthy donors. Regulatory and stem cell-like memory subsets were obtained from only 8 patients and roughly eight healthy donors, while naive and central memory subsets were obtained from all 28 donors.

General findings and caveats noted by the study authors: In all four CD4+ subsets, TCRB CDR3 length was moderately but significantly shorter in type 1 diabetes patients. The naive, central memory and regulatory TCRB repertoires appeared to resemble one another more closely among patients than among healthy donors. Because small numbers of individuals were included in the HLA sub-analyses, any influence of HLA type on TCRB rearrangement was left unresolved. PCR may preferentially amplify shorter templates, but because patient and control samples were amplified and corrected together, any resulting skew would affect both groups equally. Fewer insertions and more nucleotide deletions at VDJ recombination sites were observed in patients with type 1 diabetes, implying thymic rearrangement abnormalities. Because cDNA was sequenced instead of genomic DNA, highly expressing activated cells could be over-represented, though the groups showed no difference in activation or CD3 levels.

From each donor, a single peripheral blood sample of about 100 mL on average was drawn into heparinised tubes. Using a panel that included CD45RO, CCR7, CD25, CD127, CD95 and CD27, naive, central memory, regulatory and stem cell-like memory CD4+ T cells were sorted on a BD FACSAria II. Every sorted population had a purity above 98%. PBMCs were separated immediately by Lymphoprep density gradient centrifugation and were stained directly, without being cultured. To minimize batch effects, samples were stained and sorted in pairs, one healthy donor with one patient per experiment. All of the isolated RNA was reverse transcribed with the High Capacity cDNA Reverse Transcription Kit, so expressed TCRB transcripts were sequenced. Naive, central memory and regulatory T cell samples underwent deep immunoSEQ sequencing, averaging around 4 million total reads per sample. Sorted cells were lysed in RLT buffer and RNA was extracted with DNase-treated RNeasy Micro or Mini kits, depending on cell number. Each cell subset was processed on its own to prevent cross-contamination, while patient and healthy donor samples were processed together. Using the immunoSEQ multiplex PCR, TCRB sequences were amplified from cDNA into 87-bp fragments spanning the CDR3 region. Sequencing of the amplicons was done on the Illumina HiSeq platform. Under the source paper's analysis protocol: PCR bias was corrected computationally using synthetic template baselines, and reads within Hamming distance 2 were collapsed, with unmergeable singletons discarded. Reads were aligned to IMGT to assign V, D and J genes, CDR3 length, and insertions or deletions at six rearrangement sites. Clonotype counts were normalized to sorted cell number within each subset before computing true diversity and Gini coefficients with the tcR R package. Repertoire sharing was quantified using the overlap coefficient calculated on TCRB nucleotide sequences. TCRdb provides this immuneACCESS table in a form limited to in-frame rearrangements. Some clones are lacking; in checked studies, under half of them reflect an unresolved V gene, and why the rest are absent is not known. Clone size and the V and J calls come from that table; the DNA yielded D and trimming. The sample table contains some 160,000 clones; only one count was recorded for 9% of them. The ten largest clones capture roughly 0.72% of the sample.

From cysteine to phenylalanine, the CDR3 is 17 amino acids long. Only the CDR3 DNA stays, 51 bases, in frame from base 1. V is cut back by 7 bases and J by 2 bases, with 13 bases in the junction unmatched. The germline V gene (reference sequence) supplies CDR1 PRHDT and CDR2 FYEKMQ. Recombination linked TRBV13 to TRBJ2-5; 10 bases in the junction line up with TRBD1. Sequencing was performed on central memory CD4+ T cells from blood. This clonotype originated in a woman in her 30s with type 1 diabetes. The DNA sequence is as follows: TGTGCCAGCACTTTACTCCCGGGGACAGGGGTACAAGAGACCCAGTACTTC. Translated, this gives CASTLLPGTGVQETQYF.